The 10 T cell receptor beta chains in this list originate from one sample, sequenced in a study of primary melanoma T cells and metastatic recurrence. Assay: immunoSEQ multiplex PCR; the TCRdb copy retains only in-frame clones and omits some. The table lists roughly 270 clones, 75% to 85% of them singletons. The sequencing input was melanoma tumor tissue. The receptors originated from a human donor with melanoma.

The J gene is TRBJ2-7, the V gene TRBV14; D not certain. The CDR3 runs to 13 residues. Per germline, CDR1 SGHDN and CDR2 FVKESK. Trimming pared 3 bases from V and 1 base from J, leaving 7 bases between. CDR3 coding DNA: TGTGCCAGCAGCCATCCGATATCCTACGAGCAGTACTTC. Protein: CASSHPISYEQYF.

The chain recombines TRBV7-5 with TRBJ2-1; TRBD1 is the table's D call and was not checked against the DNA. TRBV7-5 corresponds to a pseudogene. The CDR3 spans 15 residues. CDR3 coding DNA: TGTGCCAGCAGCTTAAGGGACAGGGGTCTTGGTGAGCAGTTCTTC. Translating gives CASSLRDRGLGEQFF.

The chain has TRBV10-2 and TRBJ1-5; TRBD1 agrees at 8 bases. The CDR3 is 17 residues long. CDR1 is WSHSY and CDR2 is SAAADI in the germline V gene. V trimming: 4 bases; J trimming: 4 bases; junction bases outside the gene matches: 12. CDR3 in amino acids: CASSGTPFDRGNQPQHF. The CDR3 DNA follows: TGCGCCAGCAGTGGGACCCCATTCGACAGGGGAAATCAGCCCCAGCATTTT.

This chain uses TRBV19 with TRBJ2-5; TRBD2 aligns across 9 bases. With V trimmed by 3 bases and J by 5 bases, 1 base remained unmatched. This CDR3 contains 13 residues. Germline-derived CDR1 and CDR2 are LNHDA and SQIVND (reference sequence). CDR3 DNA: TGTGCCAGTAGTATCACTAGCGGGGAGACCCAGTACTTC. Translation gives CASSITSGETQYF.

This rearrangement joins TRBV6-8 to TRBJ2-7; a possible D gene is TRBD2 (6 bases). This CDR3 comprises 15 residues. Trimming shortened V by 2 bases and J by 6 bases, and 17 bases separated the two germline ends. Germline values: CDR1 MNHGY, CDR2 SAAAGT. The DNA of the CDR3 is TGTGCCAGCAGTTACGGGGACGGACTATATGGCGAGCAGTACTTC. Residues: CASSYGDGLYGEQYF.

The chain recombines TRBV14 with TRBJ2-3; 12 nucleotides agree with TRBD2. Per germline, CDR1 SGHDN and CDR2 FVKESK. There are 17 residues in the CDR3. Germline trimming cut 1 base from V and 3 bases from J; bases unmatched to any gene: 5. Here the CDR3 DNA reads TGTGCCAGCAGCCAAGCGCTAGCGGGAGGGGTGACAGATACGCAGTATTTT. This codes for CASSQALAGGVTDTQYF.

The chain couples TRBV6-8 to TRBJ1-5, with D perhaps TRBD1 (5 bases). CDR3 length: 17 residues. Germline lookup yields CDR1 MNHGY and CDR2 SAAAGT. Trimming removed 6 bases from V and 2 bases from J, with 20 bases in between. The CDR3 is CASRAGRSYGGNQPQHF. In DNA, the CDR3 is TGTGCCAGCAGGGCAGGGAGGTCCTACGGCGGCAATCAGCCCCAGCATTTT.

The genes are TRBV16 and TRBJ2-5; a possible D gene is TRBD2 (6 bases). This CDR3 spans 14 amino acids. Germline CDR1 reads KGHSY; CDR2 reads FQNENV. With 0 bases removed from V and 2 bases from J, the gap between germline ends came to 7 bases. CDR3 sequence (DNA): TGTGCCAGCAGCCAATCTAGCGGACAAGAGACCCAGTACTTC. It yields the protein CASSQSSGQETQYF. Full variable domain (remainder filled in from reference TRBV16 and TRBJ2-5): GEEVAQTPKHLVRGEGQKAKLYCAPIKGHSYVFWYQQVLKNEFKFLISFQNENVFDETGMPKERFSAKCLPNSPCSLEIQATKLEDSAVYFCASSQSSGQETQYFGPGTRLLVL.

This clone was recorded a few times. The chain couples TRBV10-2 to TRBJ2-3, with TRBD2 matching over 9 bases. Germline V gene sequence: CDR1 WSHSY, CDR2 SAAADI. J was trimmed by 4 bases and V by 4 bases; bases with no gene match: 9. There are 16 residues in the CDR3. CDR3 in amino acids: CASSGLAGLEADTQYF. CDR3 in DNA: TGCGCCAGCAGTGGGCTAGCGGGATTGGAAGCAGATACGCAGTATTTT.

The chain combines TRBV19 with TRBJ1-2; D might be TRBD1 (5 bases). In germline, CDR1 is LNHDA, CDR2 SQIVND (reference sequence). The V gene lost 3 bases and the J gene lost 6 bases, with 17 bases spanning the gap. CDR3 size: 15 residues. The CDR3 protein is CASSIQRGSSNGYTF. The CDR3, as DNA: TGTGCCAGTAGTATTCAAAGGGGATCCTCAAATGGCTACACCTTC.